The T cell receptor (beta chain) described here comes from a study of T cells after yellow fever vaccination. Germline CDR1 and CDR2: SQVTM and ANQGSEA. The CDR3 spans 8 residues. Trimming left V 3 bases short and J 7 bases short, with 0 bases between. In TCRdb, the 5' RACE reads were re-called with MiXCR into one record per CDR3 protein. The sample carries just over 250,000 distinct CDR3 sequences, roughly 5.2% recorded once. The chain recombines TRBV29-1 with TRBJ1-2; D gene uncertain. The source of this sequence is a man between 18 and 35 years old who received the YFV17D yellow fever vaccine. The sequences come from CD4+ T cells sorted from PBMCs, collected on the day of the yellow fever booster vaccination. CDR3 in DNA: TGCAGCGTTGATGGCTACACCTTC. As protein: CSVDGYTF. Full variable domain (rest looked up from reference TRBV29-1 and TRBJ1-2): SAVISQKPSRDICQRGTSLTIQCQVDSQVTMMFWYRQQPGQSLTLIATANQGSEATYESGFVIDKFPISRPNLTFSTLTVSNMSPEDSSIYLCSVDGYTFGSGTRLTVV.